This is a list of T cell receptor beta chains from one sample in a study of technical replicates of blood from a few donors. The protocol was immunoSEQ multiplex PCR, while the TCRdb copy is restricted to in-frame clones and leaves out a portion. The table lists approximately 87,000 clones, 91% of them singletons. The sample consisted of T cells isolated from PBMCs. All receptors come from a human donor in good health. Some clones in this sample may be carry-over from other donors' samples. CDR3s include the opening cysteine and the closing phenylalanine or tryptophan.

v_call	j_call	cdr3_aa
TRBV15	TRBJ1-2	CATSRVMAGTGRGYTF
TRBV6-1	TRBJ2-5	CASSEAGQIETQYF
TRBV5-1	TRBJ2-5	CASRTPAGGSETQYF
TRBV5-1	TRBJ2-3	CASSLVGTDTQYF
TRBV27	TRBJ1-5	CASSLDRYSNQPQHF
TRBV14	TRBJ2-3	CASSQEERELDTQYF
TRBV28	TRBJ2-1	CASSPSAGGLYNEQFF
TRBV4-1	TRBJ2-3	CASQQGQGTDTQYF
TRBV19	TRBJ2-2	CASSILQGAGELFF
TRBV2	TRBJ2-7	CASSSGTGGVIPYEQYF
TRBV28	TRBJ1-2	CASSLDRGYGYTF
TRBV30	TRBJ2-1	CAWTSGSISNEQFF
TRBV5-6	TRBJ1-1	CASSGDRGFAEAFF
TRBV5-1	TRBJ1-2	CASSYNLPDGIVF
TRBV7-8	TRBJ2-3	CAILAGERTDTQYF
TRBV15	TRBJ2-7	CATSGLAEQYF
TRBV27	TRBJ2-1	CASKDRSNEQFF
TRBV13	TRBJ1-1	CASSFSASSTEAFF
TRBV6-1	TRBJ2-3	CASSSGTLRDTQYF